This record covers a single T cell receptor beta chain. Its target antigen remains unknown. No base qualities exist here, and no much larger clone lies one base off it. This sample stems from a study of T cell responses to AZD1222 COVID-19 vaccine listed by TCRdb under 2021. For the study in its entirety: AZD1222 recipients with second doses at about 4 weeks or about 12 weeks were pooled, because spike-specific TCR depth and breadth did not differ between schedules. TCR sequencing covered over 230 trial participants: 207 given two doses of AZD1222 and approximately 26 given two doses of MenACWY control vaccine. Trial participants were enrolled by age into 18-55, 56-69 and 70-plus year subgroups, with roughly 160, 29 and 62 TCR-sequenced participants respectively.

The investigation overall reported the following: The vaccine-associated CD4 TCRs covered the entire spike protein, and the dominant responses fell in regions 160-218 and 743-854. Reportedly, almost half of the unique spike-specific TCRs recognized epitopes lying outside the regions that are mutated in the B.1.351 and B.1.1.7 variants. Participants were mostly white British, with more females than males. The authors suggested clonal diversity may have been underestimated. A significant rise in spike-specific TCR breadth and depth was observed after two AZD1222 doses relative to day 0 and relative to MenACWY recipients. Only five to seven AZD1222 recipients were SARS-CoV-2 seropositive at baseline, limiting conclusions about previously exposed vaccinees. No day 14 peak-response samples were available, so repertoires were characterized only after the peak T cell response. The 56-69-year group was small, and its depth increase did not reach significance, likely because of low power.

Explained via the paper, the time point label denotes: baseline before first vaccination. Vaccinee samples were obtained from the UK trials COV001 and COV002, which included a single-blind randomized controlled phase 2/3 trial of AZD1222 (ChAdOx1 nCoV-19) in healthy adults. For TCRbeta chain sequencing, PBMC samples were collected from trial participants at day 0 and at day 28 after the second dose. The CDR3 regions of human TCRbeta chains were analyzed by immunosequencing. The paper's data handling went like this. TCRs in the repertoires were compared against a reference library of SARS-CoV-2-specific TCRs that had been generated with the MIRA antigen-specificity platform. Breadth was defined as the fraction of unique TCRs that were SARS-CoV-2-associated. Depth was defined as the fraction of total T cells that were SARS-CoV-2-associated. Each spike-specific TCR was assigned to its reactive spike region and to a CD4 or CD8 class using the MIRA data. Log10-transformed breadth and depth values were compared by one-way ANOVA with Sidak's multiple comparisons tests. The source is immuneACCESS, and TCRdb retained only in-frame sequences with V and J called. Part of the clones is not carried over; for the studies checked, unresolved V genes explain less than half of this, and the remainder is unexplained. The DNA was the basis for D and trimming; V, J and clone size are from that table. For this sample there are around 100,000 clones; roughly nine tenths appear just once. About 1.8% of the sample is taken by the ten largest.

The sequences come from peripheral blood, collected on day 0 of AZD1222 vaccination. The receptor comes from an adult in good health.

The nucleotide sequence is given as TGTGCCAGCCGAATCGACAGCCTCCCACCCCTCCACTTT. Translated, this gives CASRIDSLPPLHF. Recombination linked TRBV2 to TRBJ1-6; perhaps TRBD1 is the D gene, with 5 bases matching. V is cut by 8 bases and J by 11 bases, and the space between the germline ends is 16 bases. The CDR3 sequence holds 13 residues, the cysteine and phenylalanine included. Just CDR3 DNA is preserved here, 39 bases in frame from base 1. CDR1 SNHLY and CDR2 FYNNEI were looked up in the germline V gene.